What follows are 18 T cell receptor beta chains derived from one specimen sequenced in a study of cytomegalovirus exposure and HLA in healthy donors. Primers included in the PCR were 60 Vbeta and 13 Jbeta primers. TCRdb's table, derived via immunoSEQ multiplex PCR, lists solely in-frame clones and lacks some. The sample holds roughly 180,000 clones; 79% are singletons and the top ten take 1.5% to 1.7%. Sequencing used PBMCs. These receptor sequences come from a girl aged 10-17 years in good health and CMV-seropositive.

This sequence joins TRBV29-1 and TRBJ2-4, with 7 bases matching TRBD1. CDR1 and CDR2 (germline): SQVTM, ANQGSEA. The CDR3 extends over 13 amino acids. After removal of 7 bases from V and 3 bases from J, the junction contained 6 bases not matched to a gene. Here the CDR3 reads CSELQGCKNIQYF. The DNA of the CDR3 is TGCAGCGAGTTACAGGGGTGCAAAAACATTCAGTACTTC.

The rearrangement joins TRBV29-1 to TRBJ2-5; possible D gene TRBD1, 5 bases. From germline, CDR1 is SQVTM and CDR2 ANQGSEA. V shed 2 bases and J shed 5 bases, with 12 bases lying between them. The CDR3 spans 13 residues. This CDR3 reads CSVERGGLETQYF. CDR3 DNA: TGCAGCGTTGAAAGGGGTGGTTTGGAGACCCAGTACTTC.

This clone was seen just once. The chain couples TRBV19 to TRBJ1-2, with 9 bases matching TRBD1. CDR1 is LNHDA, CDR2 SQIVND, per germline (reference sequence). This CDR3 has 11 residues. After removal of 9 bases from V and 7 bases from J, the junction contained 3 bases not matched to a gene. CDR3 sequence reads: CASTGGSGYTF. The CDR3 DNA is TGTGCCAGCACAGGGGGCAGTGGCTACACCTTC. The full variable domain, in which reference TRBV19 and TRBJ1-2 provide the parts outside the CDR3, is DGGITQSPKYLFRKEGQNVTLSCEQNLNHDAMYWYRQDPGQGLRLIYYSQIVNDFQKGDIAEGYSVSREKKESFPLTVTSAQKNPTAFYLCASTGGSGYTFGSGTRLTVV.

J is TRBJ2-5 and V is TRBV7-2; 11 bases agree with TRBD2. The ends lost 4 bases at V and 4 bases at J; junction bases unmatched: 11. The CDR3 extends over 17 amino acids. In germline, CDR1 is SGHTA, CDR2 FQGNSA. CDR3 DNA sequence: TGTGCCAGCAGCTCAACGACTTTAGCGGGGGGGCGAGAGACCCAGTACTTC. The encoded protein is CASSSTTLAGGRETQYF.

The chain employs TRBV4-1 and TRBJ2-7; D remains unclear. Trimming took 3 bases from V and 1 from J, leaving 10 bases between them. Per germline, CDR1 MGHRA and CDR2 YSYEKL. The CDR3 has 14 amino acids. CDR3 DNA sequence: TGCGCCAGCAGCCAGCCCCTGCGGTCCTACGAGCAGTACTTC. This gives the protein CASSQPLRSYEQYF.

The chain couples TRBV5-4 to TRBJ2-7, with D possibly matching TRBD1 (5 bases). Between the trimmed V and J ends, which lost 5 bases and 3 bases, there was a span of 9 bases. CDR3 size: 12 residues. Germline V gene lookup returns CDR1 SGHNT and CDR2 YYREEE (reference sequence). CDR3 sequence: CASRTDSYEQYF. The CDR3 nucleotides read TGTGCCAGCAGAACCGACAGCTACGAGCAGTACTTC.

The chain links TRBV27 to TRBJ2-7; 8 bases align to TRBD1. J gave up 5 bases and V 2 bases, and 2 bases lay outside the gene matches. The germline CDR1 and CDR2 sequences are MNHEY and SMNVEV (reference sequence). CDR3 size: 13 residues. In DNA form, the CDR3 reads TGTGCCAGCAGTTTAGACAGGGGCAACGAGCAGTACTTC. Translated, it gives CASSLDRGNEQYF.

The gene calls are TRBV9 and TRBJ2-1; 7 bases line up with TRBD2. The germline CDR1 and CDR2 sequences are SGDLS and YYNGEE. The CDR3 is 15 residues long. V gave up 0 bases and J gave up 5 bases; unmatched junction bases: 5. CDR3 amino acids: CASSVGLAVNNEQFF. As DNA, the CDR3 is TGTGCCAGCAGCGTAGGGCTAGCGGTCAACAATGAGCAGTTCTTC.

This clone was observed a handful of times. CDR3 protein: CASSAAGQRRNEQFF. The CDR3 DNA reads TGTGCCAGCAGTGCCGCGGGTCAGAGGAGAAATGAGCAGTTCTTC. The rearrangement uses TRBV6-1 and TRBJ2-1; TRBD2 might be the D (5 bases). The V end lost 4 bases, the J end lost 7 bases, and 17 bases lay between the germline ends. The length of the CDR3 is 15 residues. Germline values: CDR1 MNHNS, CDR2 SASEGT.

The CDR3 reads CASSLDIWGVADTQYF. For the CDR3, the DNA is TGTGCCAGCAGCTTAGATATTTGGGGAGTGGCTGATACGCAGTATTTT. The rearrangement joins TRBV7-8 to TRBJ2-3; a weak D match, TRBD2 (5 bases). The CDR3 totals 16 residues. Trimming took off 1 base at V and 6 bases at J, with 17 bases between the two ends. Germline CDR1 reads SGHVS; CDR2 reads FQNEAQ.

This clone was detected only once. This rearrangement joins TRBV6-6 to TRBJ2-3; D unresolved. CDR3 length equals 11 residues. V dropped 6 bases and J dropped 2 bases, with 3 bases sitting between them. Germline-derived CDR1 and CDR2 are MNHNY and SVGAGI (reference sequence). The chain's CDR3 is CASSHTDTQYF. The CDR3 nucleotides read TGTGCCAGCAGCCACACAGATACGCAGTATTTT.

The V call is TRBV6-5, the J call TRBJ2-2, with TRBD2 as a possible D gene (6 bases). Trimming stripped 2 bases from V and 3 bases from J, with 7 bases between. The CDR3 loop spans 14 amino acids. Germline values: CDR1 MNHEY, CDR2 SVGAGI. The CDR3 coding sequence is TGTGCCAGCAGTTACGGCGGGGACACCGGGGAGCTGTTTTTT. Protein product: CASSYGGDTGELFF.

The chain links TRBV6-1 to TRBJ2-6; D is ambiguous. Trimming pared 7 bases from V and 5 bases from J, leaving 3 bases between. Germline values: CDR1 MNHNS, CDR2 SASEGT. The CDR3 consists of 11 residues. The CDR3 region has the DNA TGTGCCAGCACCAGGGCCAACGTCCTGACTTTC. It codes for CASTRANVLTF.

V gene TRBV2 combines with J gene TRBJ1-6; 7 nucleotides match TRBD1. Germline CDR1 reads SNHLY; CDR2 reads FYNNEI. V gave up 7 bases and J gave up 0 bases; unmatched junction bases: 3. This CDR3 has 15 amino acids. The CDR3 loop is CASMGQSSYNSPLHF. As DNA, the CDR3 is TGTGCCAGCATGGGACAGAGCTCCTATAATTCACCCCTCCACTTT.

V usage is TRBV25-1 and J usage is TRBJ1-2; a weak D match, TRBD1 (5 bases). The CDR3 is made up of 15 amino acids. Germline V lookup: CDR1 MGHDK, CDR2 SYGVNS. V was clipped by 2 bases and J by 4 bases, with 14 bases between them. As DNA, the CDR3 is TGTGCCAGCAGTGAAACCGGAACAGGTACCTATGGCTACACCTTC. It codes for CASSETGTGTYGYTF.

The chain couples TRBV6-5 to TRBJ2-7, with 11 bases aligning to TRBD2. The germline CDR1 and CDR2 sequences are MNHEY and SVGAGI. The V gene end was trimmed by 6 bases and the J gene end by 3 bases; junction bases not matched to a gene: 4. There are 14 residues in the CDR3. Written as DNA, the CDR3 is TGTGCCAGCAGGTCGGGACTAGCGGTCTACGAGCAGTACTTC. Protein: CASRSGLAVYEQYF.

V is TRBV6-5 and J is TRBJ1-5, with 8 bases matching TRBD1. The CDR3 covers 13 residues. Germline lookup yields CDR1 MNHEY and CDR2 SVGAGI. V dropped 6 bases and J dropped 6; count of bases not matched to a gene: 4. DNA of the CDR3: TGTGCCAGCAGCACAGGGGGAGGTCAGCCCCAGCATTTT. Protein: CASSTGGGQPQHF.

The chain joins TRBV5-6 to TRBJ1-2; maybe TRBD1 (6 bases). Trimming left V 4 bases short and J 5 bases short, with 21 bases between. The length of the CDR3 is 16 residues. Germline V CDR1 and CDR2: SGHDT, YYEEEE. The CDR3, as DNA: TGTGCCAGCAGCCGGAAGAGCCAGGGGCACTTGTATGGCTACACCTTC. As protein: CASSRKSQGHLYGYTF.